This TCR beta chain was retrieved from a study of T cell responses to AZD1222 COVID-19 vaccine. Study-wide findings and caveats: Spike-wide vaccine-associated CD4 TCRs dominated at 160-218 and 743-854. After the peak T cell response, and only then, were repertoires sampled. Donors were largely white British and mainly female; clonal diversity was possibly underestimated.

This clone was seen more than once but under ten times. As yet, its antigen is unknown. Sequencing used immunoSEQ multiplex PCR; TCRdb keeps in-frame clones, though not all of them. In the table there are about 140,000 clones, roughly 92% of which are singletons. Trimming cost V 3 bases and J 4 bases, with 10 bases left between them. The CDR3 runs 15 residues. Germline V gene lookup returns CDR1 MGHRA and CDR2 YSYEKL. The sample here was peripheral blood, taken on day 0 of AZD1222 vaccination. This chain connects TRBV4-1 to TRBJ2-6; D is ambiguous. The clonotype originates from an adult in good health. CDR3 coding DNA: TGCGCCAGCAGCCACCTTTTTGGGGGGGCCAACGTCCTGACTTTC. It yields the protein CASSHLFGGANVLTF.